This section outlines one TCR beta chain sequence together with its context. A junction end diverges from the germline sequence, so it may reflect a read error. This sample was taken from a study of blood T cells in healthy people across ages. Alongside a J-beta primer mix, a sample-barcoded 5' primer served in a second PCR lasting about 7 to 12 cycles. TCRdb redid the calling of the 5' RACE reads with MiXCR, one entry per CDR3 protein. The sample consists of around 870,000 distinct CDR3 sequences, under 35% of them appearing once. The CDR3 is 13 residues long. CDR1 and CDR2 (germline): SNHLY, FYNNEI.

This sequence was found in an elderly woman in good health. Input material: blood. This sequence joins TRBV2 and TRBJ1-2; a possible D gene is TRBD1 (5 bases). CDR3 residues: CASREGTFYGYTF. As DNA, the CDR3 is TGTGCCAGCAGGGAAGGGACTTTCTATGGCTACACCTTC.